Listed below are T cell receptor beta chains from one sample, sequenced in a study of blood T cell repertoires in COVID-19. Sequencing used immunoSEQ multiplex PCR; TCRdb keeps in-frame clones, though not all of them. The sample has hundreds of thousands of clones; 82% are singletons. The source material was PBMCs or T cells enriched from blood (not recorded which). The receptors come from a woman aged 55-75 years who had recovered from COVID-19. The CDR3 runs from the conserved cysteine through the conserved F or W. D genes are given only for firm matches. A clone size is listed for some rows: how often the clone was seen (once, few, many), or a class if it is expanded.

cdr3_length	d_call	clone_size	v_call	j_call	cdr3_nt	cdr3_aa
14	NA	few	TRBV2	TRBJ2-1	TGTGCCAGCAGTTCCCAGGCTTCCTACAATGAGCAGTTCTTC	CASSSQASYNEQFF
19	NA	NA	TRBV6-1	TRBJ1-5	TGTGCCAGCAGTGAGCCCTCTAGGACAGACACCTATAGCAATCAGCCCCAGCATTTT	CASSEPSRTDTYSNQPQHF
13	NA	NA	TRBV29-1	TRBJ2-2	TGCAGCGTGGTGACAGGCAACACCGGGGAGCTGTTTTTT	CSVVTGNTGELFF
16	TRBD2	NA	TRBV5-1	TRBJ2-1	TGCGCCAGCAGCTTGGAGCCGACTAGCGGTTACAATGAGCAGTTCTTC	CASSLEPTSGYNEQFF
17	TRBD1	once	TRBV28	TRBJ1-1	TGTGCCAGCAGTTACTTAAACAGGGGCCCTGGGAACACTGAAGCTTTCTTT	CASSYLNRGPGNTEAFF
16	NA	NA	TRBV11-2	TRBJ1-5	TGTGCCAGCAGCTTAGGCGCAGGGTCTAGCAATCAGCCCCAGCATTTT	CASSLGAGSSNQPQHF
17	NA	few	TRBV4-2	TRBJ2-7	TGTGCCAGCAGCCAACAGGGGAACAGGGAATGGACGAACGAGCAGTACTTC	CASSQQGNREWTNEQYF
17	TRBD1	once	TRBV15	TRBJ1-5	TGTGCCACCAGCAGAGACCCAGGGACAGGGAGCAATCAGCCCCAGCATTTT	CATSRDPGTGSNQPQHF
15	TRBD1	NA	TRBV6-5	TRBJ2-7	TGTGCCAGCAGCGACCCGACAGGGAGCTCCTACGAGCAGTACTTC	CASSDPTGSSYEQYF
13	NA	NA	TRBV19	TRBJ2-5	TGTGCCAGTAGTATATCCTGGGCGGAGACCCAGTACTTC	CASSISWAETQYF
15	NA	NA	TRBV19	TRBJ1-5	TGTGCCAGTAGTAAACAGGCCAGCGGCAATCAGCCCCAGCATTTT	CASSKQASGNQPQHF
15	NA	NA	TRBV19	TRBJ2-2	TGTGCCAGTAGTACTCCCGGGACTTTCACCGGGGAGCTGTTTTTT	CASSTPGTFTGELFF
18	TRBD2	NA	TRBV4-1	TRBJ2-1	TGCGCCAGCAGCCCCTCCGGGGGACTAGCGGGAGGGGGCAATGAGCAGTTCTTC	CASSPSGGLAGGGNEQFF
16	NA	NA	TRBV7-2	TRBJ1-5	TGTGCCAGCAGCTCTTCGGTACAGTATAGCAATCAGCCCCAGCATTTT	CASSSSVQYSNQPQHF
15	NA	NA	TRBV7-2	TRBJ2-3	TGTGCCAGCAGCTTAGGGGCCGGGGTAGGAGATACGCAGTATTTT	CASSLGAGVGDTQYF
13	TRBD1	NA	TRBV5-5	TRBJ1-2	TGTGCCAGCAGCTATGGACAGGGGGATGGCTACACCTTC	CASSYGQGDGYTF
16	NA	few	TRBV5-1	TRBJ2-3	TGCGCCAGCAGCTTGGGTGGGGCATCGACCCTAGATACGCAGTATTTT	CASSLGGASTLDTQYF
16	TRBD1	few	TRBV10-1	TRBJ2-1	TGCGCCAGCAGTGTTTACAGGGGTGGCTCCTACAATGAGCAGTTCTTC	CASSVYRGGSYNEQFF
11	NA	few	TRBV2	TRBJ1-1	TGTGCCAGCAGTGAACTGGAGGGAGCTTTCTTT	CASSELEGAFF
14	NA	NA	TRBV6-5	TRBJ1-1	TGTGCCAGCAGTTTTCAGGGGAGGGACACTGAAGCTTTCTTT	CASSFQGRDTEAFF
16	NA	NA	TRBV7-2	TRBJ2-1	TGTGCCAGCAGCTTTTCATCGGGACTCGCCCGAAATGAGCAGTTCTTC	CASSFSSGLARNEQFF
13	TRBD2	NA	TRBV6-5	TRBJ2-7	TGTGCCAGCATAAGTCTAGCGGGAAACGAGCAGTACTTC	CASISLAGNEQYF
13	TRBD1	NA	TRBV30	TRBJ1-2	TGTGCCTGTTCAGGGGGTGGGGGGTCTGGCTACACCTTC	CACSGGGGSGYTF
17	NA	NA	TRBV19	TRBJ1-4	TGTGCCAGTAGAGTTACCGGGGGGTCCTCAACTAATGAAAAACTGTTTTTT	CASRVTGGSSTNEKLFF
14	NA	many	TRBV5-1	TRBJ2-2	TGCGCCAGTACGGAACTAGTTAACACCGGGGAGCTGTTTTTT	CASTELVNTGELFF
14	TRBD1	NA	TRBV5-1	TRBJ1-2	TGCGCCAGCAGCTTGAGCGGGACAGGGATTGGCTACACCTTC	CASSLSGTGIGYTF
15	TRBD2	NA	TRBV18	TRBJ2-1	TGTGCCAGCTCCGTGACTAGCGGGAGGGCCGGTGAGCAGTTCTTC	CASSVTSGRAGEQFF
11	NA	NA	TRBV11-3	TRBJ2-1	TGTGCCAGCAGCACGGGTCCGGAAAAGTTCTTC	CASSTGPEKFF
14	NA	NA	TRBV7-9	TRBJ1-2	TGTGCCAGCAGCTTAGTAGACAGAAATAGGGGCTACACCTTC	CASSLVDRNRGYTF
14	NA	NA	TRBV11-2	TRBJ1-1	TGTGCCAGCAGCTTAGGACAGAGGAACACTGAAGCTTTCTTT	CASSLGQRNTEAFF
11	NA	NA	TRBV5-8	TRBJ1-1	TGTGCCAGCAGTCAGGGCACTGAAGCTTTCTTT	CASSQGTEAFF
12	NA	NA	TRBV2	TRBJ2-7	TGTGCCAGCAGTCAATTAGACTACGAGCAGTACTTC	CASSQLDYEQYF
12	NA	NA	TRBV29-1	TRBJ2-7	TGCAGCGTTTGGTCCACAGGGAGCGAGCAGTACTTC	CSVWSTGSEQYF
16	TRBD1	NA	TRBV11-2	TRBJ2-5	TGTGCCAGCAGCCCAGGGGGACAGGGGGGGCGAGAGACCCAGTACTTC	CASSPGGQGGRETQYF
20	TRBD1	NA	TRBV19	TRBJ2-5	TGTGCCAGTAGTCGCCCATCAGGGGGAAGACAGGGGGTTTTAGGAGAGACCCAGTACTTC	CASSRPSGGRQGVLGETQYF
15	NA	few	TRBV7-3	TRBJ2-1	TGTGCCAGCAGCTCGACAACCCTAGCCTCCGGGGAGCAGTTCTTC	CASSSTTLASGEQFF
15	NA	NA	TRBV6-1	TRBJ2-7	TGTGCCAGCAGTTCCCACCGGACGGGGGACTACGAGCAGTACTTC	CASSSHRTGDYEQYF
13	NA	NA	TRBV3-1/TRBV3-2	TRBJ1-5	TGTGCCAGCAGTCGCGGGACCCATCAGCCCCAGCATTTT	CASSRGTHQPQHF
14	NA	NA	TRBV2	TRBJ1-2	TGTGCCAGCAGTGAAGCGACAGCCGACTATGGCTACACCTTC	CASSEATADYGYTF
14	NA	NA	TRBV9	TRBJ1-1	TGTGCCAGCAGCGTAGACCAAGAGGGCACTGAAGCTTTCTTT	CASSVDQEGTEAFF
15	TRBD1	NA	TRBV19	TRBJ1-3	TGTGCCAGTAGTGTACAGGGGATCCGTGGAAACACCATATATTTT	CASSVQGIRGNTIYF
15	TRBD1	NA	TRBV15	TRBJ1-2	TGTGCCACCAGCATCAGGGGGCGCGGGATTGGTGGCCACACCTTC	CATSIRGRGIGGHTF
14	TRBD2	NA	TRBV29-1	TRBJ2-5	TGCAGCGTTGCGCCTAGCGGGAGTAGAGAGACCCAGTACTTC	CSVAPSGSRETQYF
14	TRBD1	few	TRBV5-1	TRBJ1-1	TGCGCCAGCAGCACGATTACAGGGGACACTGAAGCTTTCTTT	CASSTITGDTEAFF
14	NA	NA	TRBV19	TRBJ1-3	TGTGCCACCACGTTGAGGTCCTCTGGAAACACCATATATTTT	CATTLRSSGNTIYF
18	NA	NA	TRBV7-2	TRBJ2-7	TGTGCCAGCAGCTTAGAGAGTATTACGGAGACCTCCTCCTACGAGCAGTACTTC	CASSLESITETSSYEQYF
16	TRBD1	NA	TRBV9	TRBJ2-7	TGTGCCAGCAGCCCTCAACCCGGGACAGGCTCCTACGAGCAGTACTTC	CASSPQPGTGSYEQYF
15	TRBD2	NA	TRBV27	TRBJ2-2	TGTGCCAGCAGTTTTTTGGCGGGGGGCACCGGGGAGCTGTTTTTT	CASSFLAGGTGELFF